Shown below are 12 T cell receptor beta chains from a single sample sequenced in a study of CD8 T cells in Susac syndrome. Random hexamers primed reverse transcription of about 0.45 to 1 ug RNA. One entry per CDR3 protein results from TCRdb running MiXCR on the immunoSEQ multiplex PCR reads. Here the sample spans more than 200,000 distinct CDR3 sequences, approximately 94% being singletons. The sample comprised CD4+ T cells from PBMCs. These receptors were collected from a human donor with Susac syndrome.

In DNA, the CDR3 is TGTGCCAGCAGCATCAGTGAGGCCCAGTACTTC. Amino acids: CASSISEAQYF. The chain couples TRBV7-2 to TRBJ2-5, with D unresolved. From germline, CDR1 is SGHTA and CDR2 FQGNSA. Trimming left V 5 bases short and J 9 bases short, with 10 bases between. CDR3 length equals 11 residues.

The V gene is TRBV5-6, the J gene TRBJ1-2, with D maybe TRBD1 (5 bases). Germline V lookup: CDR1 SGHDT, CDR2 YYEEEE. V lost 4 bases to trimming and J lost 4 bases, with 11 bases between them. This CDR3 has 13 residues. The CDR3 here is CASSARQFYGYTF. The CDR3 region has the DNA TGTGCCAGCAGCGCCAGACAGTTCTATGGCTACACCTTC.

CDR3 protein: CASSQTGNTEAFF. The CDR3 region has the DNA TGTGCCAGCAGCCAAACAGGGAACACTGAAGCTTTCTTT. The rearrangement joins TRBV7-2 to TRBJ1-1, with a possible D match to TRBD1 (5 bases). The CDR3 is made up of 13 amino acids. Trimming left V 5 bases short and J 1 base short, with 8 bases between. The germline V gene encodes CDR1 SGHTA and CDR2 FQGNSA.

The chain links TRBV4-1 to TRBJ2-5, with 9 bases fitting TRBD1. Germline V gene lookup returns CDR1 MGHRA and CDR2 YSYEKL. Trimming at V came to 1 base and at J to 4 bases, leaving 4 bases not matched to a gene. This CDR3 contains 15 residues. The CDR3 loop is CASSQAGTGSETQYF. The CDR3 nucleotides are TGCGCCAGCAGCCAAGCTGGGACAGGGTCAGAGACCCAGTACTTC.

CDR3 DNA sequence: TGCGCCAGCAGCCTCCCGACTAGCGGGGGGCCAGATACGCAGTATTTT. Residues: CASSLPTSGGPDTQYF. The rearrangement uses TRBV5-1 and TRBJ2-3; TRBD2 agrees at 13 bases. In germline, CDR1 is SGHRS, CDR2 YFSETQ. V trimming: 4 bases; J trimming: 4 bases; junction bases outside the gene matches: 6. The length of the CDR3 is 16 residues.

The chain joins TRBV10-2 to TRBJ1-1, with unresolved D. The CDR3 consists of 14 residues. V was pared by 0 bases and J by 1 base, with 6 bases between. The V gene's germline CDR1 is WSHSY and CDR2 SAAADI. The CDR3 protein is CASSESGRNTEAFF. CDR3 bases: TGCGCCAGCAGTGAGTCGGGCAGGAACACTGAAGCTTTCTTT.

The chain recombines TRBV28 with TRBJ2-7; 7 bases map to TRBD1. The CDR3 covers 13 residues. Germline V gene data show CDR1 as MDHEN and CDR2 as SYDVKM. V was pared by 8 bases and J by 2 bases, with 6 bases of the junction left unmatched. CDR3 in DNA: TGTGCCAGCGGCCCTGGGACAGCCTACGAGCAGTACTTC. This translates into CASGPGTAYEQYF.

This chain uses TRBV27 with TRBJ1-2, with D perhaps TRBD1 (6 bases). V was cut by 6 bases and J by 2 bases, with 16 bases left in between. Germline V gives CDR1 MNHEY, CDR2 SMNVEV (reference sequence). The CDR3 extends over 15 amino acids. CDR3 nucleotides: TGTGCCAGCAGGGACAGCGGACGGCTAAACTATGGCTACACCTTC. This sequence encodes CASRDSGRLNYGYTF.

This clonotype came up once. One end of the junction is discordant with germline, which a read error may explain. The chain employs TRBV30 and TRBJ2-7, with 7 bases that match TRBD2. Germline CDR1 and CDR2: GTSNPN and SVGIG (reference sequence). The CDR3 spans 13 residues. CDR3 protein: CAWVDGGVGLVHF. The DNA of the CDR3 is TGTGCCTGGGTCGATGGCGGGGTTGGACTAGTGCACTTC.

This rearrangement joins TRBV5-1 to TRBJ1-5; D call uncertain. Trimming pared 4 bases from V and 3 bases from J, leaving 14 bases between. The CDR3 runs 15 residues. CDR1 SGHRS and CDR2 YFSETQ come from the germline V gene. This CDR3 reads CASSPTGRINQPQHF. In DNA form, the CDR3 reads TGCGCCAGCAGCCCGACCGGGCGGATCAATCAGCCCCAGCATTTT.

The chain employs TRBV28 and TRBJ2-5, with D maybe TRBD1 (5 bases). Germline-derived CDR1 and CDR2 are MDHEN and SYDVKM. The V gene lost 5 bases and the J gene lost 2 bases, with 12 bases spanning the gap. The CDR3 has 14 residues. CDR3 bases: TGTGCCAGCAGTGCCCTCCAGGGACAAGAGACCCAGTACTTC. Protein product: CASSALQGQETQYF. The whole variable domain, filled in from reference TRBV28 and TRBJ2-5, reads DVKVTQSSRYLVKRTGEKVFLECVQDMDHENMFWYRQDPGLGLRLIYFSYDVKMKEKGDIPEGYSVSREKKERFSLILESASTNQTSMYLCASSALQGQETQYFGPGTRLLVL.

The count of this clonotype is one. The rearrangement uses TRBV25-1 and TRBJ2-5, with a weak D call TRBD2 (5 bases). Germline loops: CDR1 MGHDK, CDR2 SYGVNS. The CDR3 sequence is 13 residues long. Trimming stripped 4 bases from V and 8 bases from J, with 14 bases between. CDR3 loop: CASSGGLGATQYF. The CDR3 bases are TGTGCCAGCAGTGGAGGGTTGGGAGCAACCCAGTACTTC.